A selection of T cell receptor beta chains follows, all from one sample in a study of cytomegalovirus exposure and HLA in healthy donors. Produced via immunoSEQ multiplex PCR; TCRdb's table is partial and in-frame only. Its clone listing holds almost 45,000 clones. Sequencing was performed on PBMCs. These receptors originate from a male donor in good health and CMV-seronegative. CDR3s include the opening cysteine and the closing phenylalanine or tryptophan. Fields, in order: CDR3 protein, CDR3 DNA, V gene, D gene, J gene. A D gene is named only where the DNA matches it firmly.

cdr3_aa: CASSLGDSTDTQYF
cdr3_nt: TGCGCCAGCAGCTTGGGGGACTCCACAGATACGCAGTATTTT
v_call: TRBV5-1
d_call: NA
j_call: TRBJ2-3

cdr3_aa: CASSITGTVGSSGANVLTF
cdr3_nt: TGTGCCAGTAGTATCACCGGGACAGTGGGCAGCTCTGGGGCCAACGTCCTGACTTTC
v_call: TRBV19
d_call: TRBD1
j_call: TRBJ2-6

cdr3_aa: CASSPEGAGGTGELFF
cdr3_nt: TGTGCCAGCAGCCCAGAGGGGGCGGGAGGCACCGGGGAGCTGTTTTTT
v_call: TRBV2
d_call: NA
j_call: TRBJ2-2

cdr3_aa: CASSEAGDLSTDTQYF
cdr3_nt: TGTGCCAGCAGCGAAGCAGGGGACCTAAGCACAGATACGCAGTATTTT
v_call: TRBV11-3
d_call: NA
j_call: TRBJ2-3

cdr3_aa: CASSRGTSGSGYNEQFF
cdr3_nt: TGCGCCAGCAGCAGGGGGACTAGCGGGAGTGGATACAATGAGCAGTTCTTC
v_call: TRBV5-1
d_call: TRBD2
j_call: TRBJ2-1

cdr3_aa: CASRSPSSVGYGYTF
cdr3_nt: TGTGCCAGCAGGTCCCCAAGCTCCGTCGGTTATGGCTACACCTTC
v_call: TRBV28
d_call: NA
j_call: TRBJ1-2

cdr3_aa: CASSLQGGGGADTQYF
cdr3_nt: TGTGCCAGCAGCCTCCAGGGGGGAGGCGGCGCAGATACGCAGTATTTT
v_call: TRBV7-9
d_call: NA
j_call: TRBJ2-3

cdr3_aa: CASSWGSGESSPLHF
cdr3_nt: TGTGCCAGCAGTTGGGGGTCGGGGGAGAGTTCACCCCTCCACTTT
v_call: TRBV28
d_call: NA
j_call: TRBJ1-6

cdr3_aa: CASGAGTGGNGYTF
cdr3_nt: TGTGCCAGCGGGGCCGGGACAGGGGGCAATGGCTACACCTTC
v_call: TRBV2
d_call: TRBD1
j_call: TRBJ1-2

cdr3_aa: CASSLPSSYGYTF
cdr3_nt: TGTGCCAGCTCTCTCCCGTCGTCCTATGGCTACACCTTC
v_call: TRBV18
d_call: NA
j_call: TRBJ1-2

cdr3_aa: CAAGGGNTEAFF
cdr3_nt: TGTGCCGCCGGCGGGGGGAACACTGAAGCTTTCTTT
v_call: TRBV6-5
d_call: NA
j_call: TRBJ1-1

cdr3_aa: CASSPSADVRRGYTF
cdr3_nt: TGTGCCAGCTCACCCTCTGCTGACGTCCGGCGGGGCTACACCTTC
v_call: TRBV18
d_call: NA
j_call: TRBJ1-2

cdr3_aa: CASSQDRGQGAGDTQYF
cdr3_nt: TGCGCCAGCAGCCAAGATAGGGGACAGGGGGCGGGAGATACGCAGTATTTT
v_call: TRBV4-1
d_call: TRBD1
j_call: TRBJ2-3

cdr3_aa: CASSASVSRNEQFF
cdr3_nt: TGCGCCAGCAGCGCTAGCGTTTCTAGGAATGAGCAGTTCTTC
v_call: TRBV10-2
d_call: NA
j_call: TRBJ2-1

cdr3_aa: CAWGSTNEKLFF
cdr3_nt: TGTGCCTGGGGCTCAACTAATGAAAAACTGTTTTTT
v_call: TRBV6-1
d_call: NA
j_call: TRBJ1-4

cdr3_aa: CASSLAHTDTQYF
cdr3_nt: TGTGCCAGCAGCTTAGCCCATACAGATACGCAGTATTTT
v_call: TRBV7-2
d_call: NA
j_call: TRBJ2-3

cdr3_aa: CASQTGNYGYTF
cdr3_nt: TGTGCCAGCCAGACAGGGAACTATGGCTACACCTTC
v_call: TRBV6-1
d_call: TRBD1
j_call: TRBJ1-2

cdr3_aa: CASSQAGQGYYEQYF
cdr3_nt: TGTGCCAGCTCTCAAGCGGGACAGGGGTACTACGAGCAGTACTTC
v_call: TRBV18
d_call: TRBD1
j_call: TRBJ2-7

cdr3_aa: CASSLRGGEQETQYF
cdr3_nt: TGTGCCAGCAGCTTGAGGGGGGGGGAGCAAGAGACCCAGTACTTC
v_call: TRBV11-2
d_call: NA
j_call: TRBJ2-5

cdr3_aa: CASSSPFSNSGVLSYEQYF
cdr3_nt: TGTGCCAGCAGCTCCCCTTTTAGTAATAGCGGGGTTCTCTCCTACGAGCAGTACTTC
v_call: TRBV5-6
d_call: TRBD2
j_call: TRBJ2-7

cdr3_aa: CASSQSLAVQETQYF
cdr3_nt: TGCGCCAGCAGCCAATCCCTAGCGGTCCAAGAGACCCAGTACTTC
v_call: TRBV4-3
d_call: TRBD2
j_call: TRBJ2-5

cdr3_aa: CASGLSRSSGNTIYF
cdr3_nt: TGTGCCAGTGGGCTCAGCCGAAGCTCTGGAAACACCATATATTTT
v_call: TRBV19
d_call: NA
j_call: TRBJ1-3

cdr3_aa: CASSAGTRAYTGELFF
cdr3_nt: TGTGCCAGCAGCGCGGGGACTAGGGCGTACACCGGGGAGCTGTTTTTT
v_call: TRBV9
d_call: TRBD2
j_call: TRBJ2-2

cdr3_aa: CASSPHDRGNQPQHF
cdr3_nt: TGTGCCAGTAGTCCCCACGACCGGGGGAATCAGCCCCAGCATTTT
v_call: TRBV19
d_call: NA
j_call: TRBJ1-5

cdr3_aa: CASSFTRDQPQHF
cdr3_nt: TGTGCCAGCAGCTTCACGAGGGATCAGCCCCAGCATTTT
v_call: TRBV7-3
d_call: NA
j_call: TRBJ1-5

cdr3_aa: CSVRRVTEAFF
cdr3_nt: TGCAGTGTCAGACGGGTTACTGAAGCTTTCTTT
v_call: TRBV20-1
d_call: NA
j_call: TRBJ1-1

cdr3_aa: CASSHWAGRTNTEAFF
cdr3_nt: TGCGCCAGCAGCCATTGGGCGGGACGGACGAACACTGAAGCTTTCTTT
v_call: TRBV5-1
d_call: NA
j_call: TRBJ1-1

cdr3_aa: CAWRLTGGTEAFF
cdr3_nt: TGTGCCTGGAGGTTGACAGGGGGCACTGAAGCTTTCTTT
v_call: TRBV30
d_call: TRBD1
j_call: TRBJ1-1

cdr3_aa: CASSQGLAGIYNEQFF
cdr3_nt: TGTGCCAGCTCACAAGGACTAGCGGGGATTTACAATGAGCAGTTCTTC
v_call: TRBV18
d_call: TRBD2
j_call: TRBJ2-1

cdr3_aa: CASSPTGTGALEQYF
cdr3_nt: TGTGCCAGCAGCCCAACCGGGACAGGGGCCCTCGAGCAGTACTTC
v_call: TRBV9
d_call: TRBD1
j_call: TRBJ2-7

cdr3_aa: CASSEREGNQPQHF
cdr3_nt: TGTGCCAGCAGTGAGCGCGAGGGCAATCAGCCCCAGCATTTT
v_call: TRBV2
d_call: NA
j_call: TRBJ1-5

cdr3_aa: CASNQQDNEKLFF
cdr3_nt: TGTGCCAGCAATCAACAGGATAATGAAAAACTGTTTTTT
v_call: TRBV25-1
d_call: NA
j_call: TRBJ1-4

cdr3_aa: CASSFGPGTGLNTEAFF
cdr3_nt: TGTGCCAGCAGCTTCGGTCCCGGGACAGGTCTGAACACTGAAGCTTTCTTT
v_call: TRBV9
d_call: TRBD1
j_call: TRBJ1-1

cdr3_aa: CASGKEASGYYEQYF
cdr3_nt: TGTGCTAGTGGTAAGGAGGCTAGCGGGTACTACGAGCAGTACTTC
v_call: TRBV12-5
d_call: TRBD2
j_call: TRBJ2-7

cdr3_aa: CASSLSRNEQFF
cdr3_nt: TGTGCCAGCAGTTTATCTAGGAATGAGCAGTTCTTC
v_call: TRBV28
d_call: NA
j_call: TRBJ2-1

cdr3_aa: CASSPRRGQNTGELFF
cdr3_nt: TGTGCCAGCAGCCCCAGGAGGGGGCAGAACACCGGGGAGCTGTTTTTT
v_call: TRBV7-8
d_call: NA
j_call: TRBJ2-2

cdr3_aa: CASSYRGLAGNTIYF
cdr3_nt: TGTGCCAGTAGTTACAGGGGGCTTGCTGGAAACACCATATATTTT
v_call: TRBV19
d_call: TRBD1
j_call: TRBJ1-3